The 26 T cell receptor beta chains presented below share a single source sample, sequenced in a study of T cell responses to AZD1222 COVID-19 vaccine. TCRdb's copy holds only in-frame clones and misses some; the assay was immunoSEQ multiplex PCR. The repertoire holds some 55,000 clones, with approximately 88% as singletons. Sequenced material: peripheral blood, taken on day 0 of AZD1222 vaccination. The receptor source for this set is an adult in good health.

This chain links TRBV5-4 with TRBJ2-1; 14 bases agree with TRBD2. V was clipped by 4 bases and J by 7 bases; unmatched bases: 4. Germline CDR1 and CDR2: SGHNT and YYREEE (reference sequence). This CDR3 contains 15 residues. The CDR3 region has the DNA TGTGCCAGCAGCCTAGGGACTAGCGGGAGTAATGAGCAGTTCTTC. Protein sequence: CASSLGTSGSNEQFF.

The chain has TRBV30 and TRBJ2-5; TRBD2 matches 7 bases. With 8 bases clipped from V and 1 base from J, the junction kept 7 bases outside the gene matches. The CDR3 totals 13 residues. Germline assignment: CDR1 GTSNPN and CDR2 SVGIG (reference sequence). CDR3 DNA sequence: TGTGCCCGGCAAACTAGCGCCCAAGAGACCCAGTACTTC. Translated: CARQTSAQETQYF. The variable domain in full, with the rest retrieved from reference TRBV30 and TRBJ2-5, is SQTIHQWPATLVQPVGSPLSLECTVEGTSNPNLYWYRQAAGRGLQLLFYSVGIGQISSEVPQNLSASRPQDRQFILSSKKLLLSDSGFYLCARQTSAQETQYFGPGTRLLVL.

The chain uses TRBV28 and TRBJ2-1; D not resolved. Germline V gene sequence: CDR1 MDHEN, CDR2 SYDVKM. Trimming shortened V by 1 base and J by 12 bases, and 13 bases separated the two germline ends. This CDR3 has 13 residues. DNA of the CDR3: TGTGCCAGCAGTTTATCGTCAAGACAAGGGCAGTTCTTC. It codes for CASSLSSRQGQFF.

This chain joins TRBV6-6 and TRBJ2-5; D may be TRBD2 (5 bases). Looked up from germline, CDR1 is MNHNY and CDR2 is SVGAGI (reference sequence). The V end lost 0 bases, the J end lost 5 bases, and 13 bases lay between the germline ends. This CDR3 region has 15 residues. The CDR3 protein is CASSYSGSPGETQYF. DNA of the CDR3: TGTGCCAGCAGTTACTCGGGCTCTCCGGGGGAGACCCAGTACTTC.

The rearrangement joins TRBV7-2 to TRBJ1-6, with 7 nucleotides matching TRBD1. Germline CDR1 is SGHTA and CDR2 is FQGNSA. The CDR3 loop spans 16 amino acids. The V gene end was trimmed by 1 base and the J gene end by 7 bases; junction bases not matched to a gene: 7. Here the CDR3 DNA reads TGTGCCAGCAGCTTAGACCCCGGGACAGCAAATTCACCCCTCCACTTT. Translated, it gives CASSLDPGTANSPLHF.

The CDR3 DNA reads as TGTGCCAGCAGACCTCCGGGACTAGCGGCAGAGACCCAGTACTTC. It specifies CASRPPGLAAETQYF. The chain uses TRBV28 and TRBJ2-5; 11 bases fit TRBD2. J gave up 4 bases and V 6 bases, and 7 bases lay outside the gene matches. This CDR3 has 15 residues. The germline V gene encodes CDR1 MDHEN and CDR2 SYDVKM.

J is TRBJ1-2 and V is TRBV19; maybe TRBD1 (5 bases). The CDR3 has 15 residues. Trimming cost V 7 bases and J 8 bases, with 23 bases left between them. From germline, CDR1 is LNHDA and CDR2 SQIVND (reference sequence). CDR3 sequence: CASNVQGLFLGGYTF. In DNA, the CDR3 is TGTGCCAGTAACGTTCAGGGACTTTTTCTCGGCGGCTACACCTTC.

The V and J genes are TRBV30 and TRBJ2-3, with 7 bases aligning to TRBD1. V shed 3 bases and J 1 base; nucleotides not matched to a gene: 4. CDR1 is GTSNPN, CDR2 SVGIG, per germline (reference sequence). The CDR3 totals 14 residues. The CDR3 DNA reads as TGTGCCTGGAGCGCAGGACAGGGCACAGATACGCAGTATTTT. It specifies CAWSAGQGTDTQYF.

This clone was recorded a few times. The chain links TRBV10-1 to TRBJ1-1, with TRBD1 identical over 7 bases. Per the germline V gene, CDR1 is WNHNN and CDR2 is SYGVQD (reference sequence). The J segment lost 8 bases and the V segment lost 3 bases, leaving 6 bases of the junction unmatched. This CDR3 has 13 residues. CDR3 in amino acids: CASSDPGTAEAFF. In DNA, the CDR3 is TGCGCCAGCAGTGACCCCGGGACAGCCGAAGCTTTCTTT.

The CDR3 bases are TGTGCCAGCAGCTTCCCGGGAGGGCCGGATACGCAGTATTTT. As protein: CASSFPGGPDTQYF. This chain links TRBV11-2 with TRBJ2-3; 8 nucleotides match TRBD2. Germline V gene lookup returns CDR1 SGHAT and CDR2 FQNNGV. Trimming at V came to 3 bases and at J to 6 bases, leaving 5 bases not matched to a gene. CDR3 length equals 14 residues.

V gene TRBV29-1 combines with J gene TRBJ2-5; 7 bases match TRBD1. J gave up 1 base and V 7 bases, and 6 bases lay outside the gene matches. The CDR3 sequence is 13 residues long. Per germline, CDR1 SQVTM and CDR2 ANQGSEA. This chain's CDR3 is CSGRTGVQETQYF. CDR3 bases: TGCAGCGGCCGCACAGGGGTCCAAGAGACCCAGTACTTC.

The gene calls are TRBV18 and TRBJ1-1, with TRBD1 identical over 8 bases. The trim removed 6 bases at V and 4 bases at J, leaving 16 bases unmatched. There are 17 residues in the CDR3. Germline V gene lookup returns CDR1 KGHSH and CDR2 LQKENI. CDR3: CASSRDQGAGFGTEAFF. As DNA, the CDR3 is TGTGCCAGCTCCCGAGACCAGGGGGCAGGGTTTGGCACTGAAGCTTTCTTT.

The chain employs TRBV2 and TRBJ2-7; no reliable D call. The germline CDR1 and CDR2 sequences are SNHLY and FYNNEI. This CDR3 comprises 14 residues. V lost 3 bases and J 0 bases, leaving 9 bases between the germline ends. The CDR3, as DNA: TGTGCCAGCAGTGAGTGGCGGAGCTCCTACGAGCAGTACTTC. This sequence encodes CASSEWRSSYEQYF.

This chain links TRBV10-3 with TRBJ2-3, with D tentatively TRBD2 (6 bases). The CDR3 is 11 residues long. Germline CDR1 and CDR2: ENHRY and SYGVKD. V was clipped by 11 bases and J by 6 bases, with 12 bases between them. The CDR3, as DNA: TGTGCCTCCCGCGGGGTTGATACGCAGTATTTT. This codes for CASRGVDTQYF.

This clone was seen a single time. This chain joins TRBV19 and TRBJ1-3; 9 bases map to TRBD1. The CDR3 loop spans 14 amino acids. Germline trimming cut 2 bases from V and 7 bases from J; bases unmatched to any gene: 3. CDR1 and CDR2 (germline): LNHDA, SQIVND (reference sequence). The CDR3 DNA reads as TGTGCCAGTAGTATATTGGGACAGGGTAACACCATATATTTT. It encodes CASSILGQGNTIYF.

V gene TRBV23-1 combines with J gene TRBJ2-1; TRBD1 or TRBD2 may be the D gene (5 bases each). TRBV23-1 is flagged as an ORF with uncertain function. The CDR3 sequence is 16 residues long. Trimming cost V 6 bases and J 0 bases, with 15 bases left between them. The CDR3 sequence is CASRTPGTSSYNEQFF. CDR3 nucleotide sequence: TGCGCCAGCAGAACACCCGGGACCAGCTCCTACAATGAGCAGTTCTTC.

The chain links TRBV5-1 to TRBJ2-5, with 8 bases identical to TRBD1. The CDR3 extends over 14 amino acids. The trim removed 2 bases at V and 3 bases at J, leaving 3 bases unmatched. The V gene's germline CDR1 is SGHRS and CDR2 YFSETQ. In nucleotides, the CDR3 is TGCGCCAGCAGCTTTCAGGGGGCCGAAGAGACCCAGTACTTC. Translation: CASSFQGAEETQYF.

The chain employs TRBV10-3 and TRBJ2-7, with a weak D call TRBD1 (6 bases). Germline V lookup: CDR1 ENHRY, CDR2 SYGVKD. The CDR3 has 12 residues. Trimming took off 4 bases at V and 5 bases at J, with 9 bases between the two ends. For the CDR3, the DNA is TGTGCCATCAGTGCCACAGGGAACGAGCAGTACTTC. This gives the protein CAISATGNEQYF.

The rearrangement links TRBV19 to TRBJ1-5; maybe TRBD1 (6 bases). The CDR3 consists of 17 residues. V lost 10 bases to trimming and J lost 0 bases, with 22 bases between them. Germline V lookup: CDR1 LNHDA, CDR2 SQIVND (reference sequence). The CDR3 sequence: CATQRGSGRDSNQPQHF. The CDR3 region has the DNA TGTGCCACTCAGAGGGGGTCAGGACGAGATAGCAATCAGCCCCAGCATTTT.

The chain links TRBV5-1 to TRBJ2-1; 13 bases map to TRBD2. From germline, CDR1 is SGHRS and CDR2 YFSETQ. The CDR3 covers 16 residues. V lost 0 bases, J lost 7 bases, and 4 bases stayed unmatched. For the CDR3, the DNA is TGCGCCAGCAGCTTGGGGACTAGCGGGAGTTGGAATGAGCAGTTCTTC. Protein: CASSLGTSGSWNEQFF. Drawing the rest from reference TRBV5-1 and TRBJ2-1, the complete variable domain is KAGVTQTPRYLIKTRGQQVTLSCSPISGHRSVSWYQQTPGQGLQFLFEYFSETQRNKGNFPGRFSGRQFSNSRSEMNVSTLELGDSALYLCASSLGTSGSWNEQFFGPGTRLTVL.

V gene TRBV11-2 combines with J gene TRBJ2-1, with TRBD2 identical over 12 bases. CDR3 length: 17 amino acids. CDR1 is SGHAT, CDR2 FQNNGV, per germline. The J segment lost 13 bases and the V segment lost 1 base, leaving 14 bases of the junction unmatched. CDR3 amino acids: CASSLASGRAPRRQQFF. In nucleotides, the CDR3 is TGTGCCAGCAGCTTAGCTAGCGGGAGGGCCCCTCGAAGACAACAGTTCTTC.

V gene TRBV2 combines with J gene TRBJ2-3; D not resolved. Germline V gives CDR1 SNHLY, CDR2 FYNNEI. V gave up 4 bases and J gave up 5 bases, with 10 bases separating them. There are 13 residues in the CDR3. CDR3 residues: CASSGAVQDTQYF. CDR3 coding DNA: TGTGCCAGCAGTGGGGCTGTTCAAGATACGCAGTATTTT.

This clone was recorded once. The chain is built from TRBV10-2 and TRBJ2-7; TRBD1 might be the D (6 bases). The CDR3 is 15 amino acids. The germline gives CDR1 WSHSY, CDR2 SAAADI. The V and J ends lost 7 bases and 0 bases respectively, with 16 bases between them. In nucleotides, the CDR3 is TGCGCCAGCAACGACCGGGACAACTACTCCTACGAGCAGTACTTC. Translated: CASNDRDNYSYEQYF.

V gene TRBV28 combines with J gene TRBJ2-1; D is unclear. The CDR3 spans 13 residues. Germline V gene lookup returns CDR1 MDHEN and CDR2 SYDVKM. Trimming stripped 4 bases from V and 5 bases from J, with 9 bases between. The CDR3 DNA reads TGTGCCAGCAGTTCCTACCTCCACAATGAGCAGTTCTTC. Protein sequence: CASSSYLHNEQFF.

V is TRBV3-1 (or the pseudogene TRBV3-2) and J is TRBJ2-2; D gene uncertain. The germline CDR1 and CDR2 sequences are LGHDT and YNNKEL (reference sequence). The CDR3 is 13 residues long. V was clipped by 4 bases and J by 1 base, with 4 bases between them. CDR3 DNA sequence: TGTGCCAGCAGCCCACGGAACACCGGGGAGCTGTTTTTT. Amino acids: CASSPRNTGELFF.

The CDR3 DNA sequence: TGTGCCAGCAGCCAAGGGCGGGGGAACACTGAAGCTTTCTTT. Amino acids: CASSQGRGNTEAFF. V and J are TRBV3-1 (or the pseudogene TRBV3-2) and TRBJ1-1; D remains unclear. This CDR3 spans 14 amino acids. Germline V gives CDR1 LGHDT, CDR2 YNNKEL (reference sequence). The germline V and J ends were trimmed by 1 base and 1 base, with 7 bases remaining between them.